This T cell receptor (beta chain) was obtained from a study of T cell responses to AZD1222 COVID-19 vaccine. About the research overall: It was second doses at about 4 or about 12 weeks that were pooled. Study observations and caveats: Across the whole spike, CD4 TCRs peaked at regions 160-218 and 743-854. Receipt of two AZD1222 doses was followed by a rise in Spike-specific TCR breadth and depth. It should be noted that donors were predominantly white British and more often female, and clonal diversity was possibly underestimated.

Note on this clone: Its matching antigen is unknown.

CDR3 length: 14 amino acids. The V and J ends lost 7 bases and 3 bases, in that order; junction bases with no gene match: 5. Germline V gene data show CDR1 as MNHEY and CDR2 as SVGAGI. Profiled with immunoSEQ multiplex PCR; TCRdb holds only in-frame clones, not every one. The sample records tens of thousands of clones, approximately 85% being singletons. This sample comprised peripheral blood, obtained on day 0 of AZD1222 vaccination. The receptor was derived from an adult in good health. The chain links TRBV6-5 to TRBJ2-5; 10 nucleotides match TRBD1. The CDR3 sequence: CASKEGTGEETQYF. CDR3 coding DNA: TGTGCCAGCAAAGAAGGGACAGGGGAAGAGACCCAGTACTTC.